This TCR beta chain was identified during a study of shared clonotypes between healthy human individuals. In the original analysis: ImmunoSEQ yielded junction-only sequences lacking quality scores, so filtering differed. Here immunoSEQ multiplex PCR was the method, and the copy in TCRdb shows in-frame clones only, minus some. V, J and clone size reflect that table, while D and trimming were determined from the DNA. The table lists 170,000 or so clones, approximately 61% of them singletons. This clone turned up a few times. The antigen remains unidentified. The study separated CD4+ cells into CD45RA+ naive and CD45RA-negative memory subsets. The study's findings and limits: A limitation of the genetic and exposure-history diversity represented arose from few donors.

The germline V gene has CDR1 MDHEN and CDR2 SYDVKM. The CDR3 spans 17 residues. With 5 bases clipped from V and 3 bases from J, the junction kept 16 bases outside the gene matches. This TCR came from a man under 40 in good health. Sequenced: memory CD4+ T cells sorted from blood. Sample subset: CD45RA-negative fraction. The V and J genes are TRBV28 and TRBJ2-7; 7 nucleotides match TRBD2. In nucleotides, the CDR3 is TGTGCCAGCAGTGCGCGGGGGTCGAGCTCTGCTCGCTACGAGCAGTACTTC. It is translated as CASSARGSSSARYEQYF. Filled out from reference TRBV28 and TRBJ2-7, the complete variable domain reads DVKVTQSSRYLVKRTGEKVFLECVQDMDHENMFWYRQDPGLGLRLIYFSYDVKMKEKGDIPEGYSVSREKKERFSLILESASTNQTSMYLCASSARGSSSARYEQYFGPGTRLTVT.